The source of this T cell receptor beta chain is a study of T cell changes during pregnancy in multiple sclerosis. CDR3 length equals 14 residues. With 5 bases removed from V and 3 bases from J, the gap between germline ends came to 11 bases. Germline lookup yields CDR1 SEHNR and CDR2 FQNEAQ (reference sequence). Sequenced by immunoSEQ multiplex PCR; TCRdb stores in-frame clones only, minus some. The data contain around 40,000 clones, around nine tenths of them singletons. This clone was detected only once. This receptor was taken from a female donor with multiple sclerosis, enrolled in a pregnancy study. The sample consisted of CD4+ T cells from peripheral blood mononuclear cells, taken before pregnancy. V and J are TRBV7-9 and TRBJ1-5, with no clear D. The CDR3 sequence is CASSPVAFNQPQHF. The CDR3 region has the DNA TGTGCCAGCAGCCCGGTAGCATTCAATCAGCCCCAGCATTTT.